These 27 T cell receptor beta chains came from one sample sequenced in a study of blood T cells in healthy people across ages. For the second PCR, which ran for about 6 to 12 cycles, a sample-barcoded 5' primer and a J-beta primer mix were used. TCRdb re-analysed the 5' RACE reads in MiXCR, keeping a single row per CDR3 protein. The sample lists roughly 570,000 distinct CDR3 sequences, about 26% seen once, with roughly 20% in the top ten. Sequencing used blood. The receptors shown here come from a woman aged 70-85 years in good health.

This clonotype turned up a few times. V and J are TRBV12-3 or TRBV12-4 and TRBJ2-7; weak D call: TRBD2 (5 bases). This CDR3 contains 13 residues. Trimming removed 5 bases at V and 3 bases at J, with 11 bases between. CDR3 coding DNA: TGTGCCAGCAGTCCCGGGATCAACTACGAGCAGTACTTC. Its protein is CASSPGINYEQYF.

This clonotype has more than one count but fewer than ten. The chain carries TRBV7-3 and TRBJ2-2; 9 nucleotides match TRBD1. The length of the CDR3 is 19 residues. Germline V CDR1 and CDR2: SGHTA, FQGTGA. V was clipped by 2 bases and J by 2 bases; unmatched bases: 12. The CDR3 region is CASSLGTGMGRKNTGELFF. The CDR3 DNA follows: TGTGCCAGCAGCTTAGGGACAGGGATGGGGCGGAAAAACACCGGGGAGCTGTTTTTT.

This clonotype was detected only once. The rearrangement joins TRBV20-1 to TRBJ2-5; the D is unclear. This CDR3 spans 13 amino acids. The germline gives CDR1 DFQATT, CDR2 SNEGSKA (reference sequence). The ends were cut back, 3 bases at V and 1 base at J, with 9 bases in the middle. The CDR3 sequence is CSASLRIQETQYF. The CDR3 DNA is TGCAGTGCTAGTTTACGGATCCAAGAGACCCAGTACTTC.

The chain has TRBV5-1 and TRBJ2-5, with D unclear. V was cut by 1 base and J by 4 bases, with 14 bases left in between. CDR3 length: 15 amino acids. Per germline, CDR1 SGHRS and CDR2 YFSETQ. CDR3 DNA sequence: TGCGCCAGCAGCTTGAACGGAAATTCGGGAGAGACCCAGTACTTC. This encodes CASSLNGNSGETQYF.

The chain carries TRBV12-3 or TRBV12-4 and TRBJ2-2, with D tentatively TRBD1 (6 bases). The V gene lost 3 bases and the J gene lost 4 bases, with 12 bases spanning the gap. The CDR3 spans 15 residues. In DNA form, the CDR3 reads TGTGCCAGCAGTTTCCCCACAGGGCTCACCGGGGAGCTGTTTTTT. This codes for CASSFPTGLTGELFF.

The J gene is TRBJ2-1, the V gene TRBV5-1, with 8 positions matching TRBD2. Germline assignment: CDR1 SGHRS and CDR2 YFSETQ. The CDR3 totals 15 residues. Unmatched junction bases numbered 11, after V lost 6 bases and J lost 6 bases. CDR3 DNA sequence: TGCGCCAGCAAGGTGGGCGGGACTAGGGCCAATGAGCAGTTCTTC. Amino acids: CASKVGGTRANEQFF.

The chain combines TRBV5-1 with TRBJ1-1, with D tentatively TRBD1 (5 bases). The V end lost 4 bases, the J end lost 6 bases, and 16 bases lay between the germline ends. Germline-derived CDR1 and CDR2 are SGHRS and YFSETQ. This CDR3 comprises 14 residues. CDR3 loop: CASSRTAGLPEAFF. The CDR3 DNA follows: TGCGCCAGCAGCAGGACTGCAGGGTTACCTGAAGCTTTCTTT. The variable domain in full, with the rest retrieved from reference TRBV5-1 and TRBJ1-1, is KAGVTQTPRYLIKTRGQQVTLSCSPISGHRSVSWYQQTPGQGLQFLFEYFSETQRNKGNFPGRFSGRQFSNSRSEMNVSTLELGDSALYLCASSRTAGLPEAFFGQGTRLTVV.

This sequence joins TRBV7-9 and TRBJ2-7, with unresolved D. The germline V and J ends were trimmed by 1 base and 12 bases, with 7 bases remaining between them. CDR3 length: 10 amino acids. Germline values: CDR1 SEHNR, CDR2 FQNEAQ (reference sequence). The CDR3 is CASSLDDMYF. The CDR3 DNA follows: TGTGCCAGCAGCTTAGACGACATGTACTTC.

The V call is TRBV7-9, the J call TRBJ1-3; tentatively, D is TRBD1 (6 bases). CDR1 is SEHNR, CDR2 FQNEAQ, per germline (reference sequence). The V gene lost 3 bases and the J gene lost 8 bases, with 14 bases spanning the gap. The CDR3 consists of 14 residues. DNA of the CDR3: TGTGCCAGCAGCTTGGGGGCCAAACTTGACACCATATATTTT. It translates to CASSLGAKLDTIYF.

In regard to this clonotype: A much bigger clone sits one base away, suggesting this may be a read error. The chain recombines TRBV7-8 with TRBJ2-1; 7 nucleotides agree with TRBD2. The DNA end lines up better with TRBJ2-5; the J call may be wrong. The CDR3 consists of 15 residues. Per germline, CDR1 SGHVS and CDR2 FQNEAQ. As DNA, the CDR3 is TGTGCCAGCAGCTCCCGGCTAGCGGCGCAAGGGACCCAGTACTTC. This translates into CASSSRLAAQGTQYF.

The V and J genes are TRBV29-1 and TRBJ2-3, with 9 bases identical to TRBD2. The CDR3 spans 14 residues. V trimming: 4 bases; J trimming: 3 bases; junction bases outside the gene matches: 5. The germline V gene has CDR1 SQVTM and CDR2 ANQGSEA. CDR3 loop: CSVVGGRETDTQYF. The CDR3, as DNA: TGCAGCGTTGTCGGCGGGAGGGAAACAGATACGCAGTATTTT.

The chain's CDR3 is CASSQDSREVDYGYTF. Here the CDR3 DNA reads TGTGCCAGCAGCCAAGACAGCAGGGAGGTGGATTATGGCTACACCTTC. V usage is TRBV4-2 and J usage is TRBJ1-2; D is perhaps TRBD1 (5 bases). The CDR3 sequence is 16 residues long. Germline-derived CDR1 and CDR2 are LGHNA and YNFKEQ. Deletions cut 0 bases from V and 5 bases from J, with 16 bases between.

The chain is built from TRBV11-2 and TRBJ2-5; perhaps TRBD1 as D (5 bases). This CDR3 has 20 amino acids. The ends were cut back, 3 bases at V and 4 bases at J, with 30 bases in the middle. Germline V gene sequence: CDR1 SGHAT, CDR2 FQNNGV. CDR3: CASSFKSSGFRVSAGETQYF. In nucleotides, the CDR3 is TGTGCCAGCAGCTTCAAATCCTCAGGGTTTCGGGTGTCTGCAGGAGAGACCCAGTACTTC. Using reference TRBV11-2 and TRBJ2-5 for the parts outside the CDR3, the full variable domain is EAGVAQSPRYKIIEKRQSVAFWCNPISGHATLYWYQQILGQGPKLLIQFQNNGVVDDSQLPKDRFSAERLKGVDSTLKIQPAKLEDSAVYLCASSFKSSGFRVSAGETQYFGPGTRLLVL.

This chain's CDR3 is CASSPLPFSGNTIYF. In nucleotides, the CDR3 is TGCGCCAGCAGCCCGCTTCCCTTCTCTGGAAACACCATATATTTT. The rearrangement uses TRBV5-1 and TRBJ1-3; no definite D call. With 4 bases removed from V and 0 bases from J, the gap between germline ends came to 11 bases. CDR1 and CDR2 (germline): SGHRS, YFSETQ. The CDR3 covers 15 residues.

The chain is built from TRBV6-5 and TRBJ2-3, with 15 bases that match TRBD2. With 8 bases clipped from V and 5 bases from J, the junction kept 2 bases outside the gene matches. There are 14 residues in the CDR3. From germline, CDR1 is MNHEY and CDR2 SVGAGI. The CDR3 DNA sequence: TGTGCCAGCGGGACTAGCGGGGGGTTAGATACGCAGTATTTT. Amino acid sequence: CASGTSGGLDTQYF.

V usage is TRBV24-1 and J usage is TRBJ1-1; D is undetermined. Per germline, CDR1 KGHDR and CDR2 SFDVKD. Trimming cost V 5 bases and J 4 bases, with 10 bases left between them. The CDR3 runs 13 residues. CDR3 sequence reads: CATSAPIGTEAFF. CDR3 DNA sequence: TGTGCCACCAGTGCCCCGATCGGCACTGAAGCTTTCTTT.

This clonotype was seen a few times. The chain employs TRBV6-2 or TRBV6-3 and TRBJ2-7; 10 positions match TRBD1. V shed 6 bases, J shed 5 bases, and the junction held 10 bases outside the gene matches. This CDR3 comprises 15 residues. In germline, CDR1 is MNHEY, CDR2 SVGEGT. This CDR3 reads CASSGTGTGEHEQYF. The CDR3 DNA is TGTGCCAGCAGCGGCACCGGGACAGGGGAACACGAGCAGTACTTC.

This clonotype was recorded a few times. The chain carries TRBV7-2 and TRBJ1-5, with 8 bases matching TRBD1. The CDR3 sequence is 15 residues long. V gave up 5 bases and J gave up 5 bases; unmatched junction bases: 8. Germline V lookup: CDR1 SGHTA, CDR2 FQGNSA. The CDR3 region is CASSRTYRGDQPQHF. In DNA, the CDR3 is TGTGCCAGCAGCCGAACCTACAGGGGGGATCAGCCCCAGCATTTT.

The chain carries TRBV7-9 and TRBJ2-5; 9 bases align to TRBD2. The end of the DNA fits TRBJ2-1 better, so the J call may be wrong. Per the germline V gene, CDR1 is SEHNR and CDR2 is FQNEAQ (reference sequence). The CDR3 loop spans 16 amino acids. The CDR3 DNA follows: TGTGCCAGCAGCTCCCCTGCGGGCGGGGGGGCAGATGAGCAGTTCTTC. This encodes CASSSPAGGGADEQFF.

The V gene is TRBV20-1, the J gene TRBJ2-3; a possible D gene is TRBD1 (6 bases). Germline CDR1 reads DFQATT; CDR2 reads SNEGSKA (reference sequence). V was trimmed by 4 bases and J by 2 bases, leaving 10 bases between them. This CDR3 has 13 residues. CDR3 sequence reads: CSANRAVTDTQYF. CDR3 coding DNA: TGCAGTGCTAACAGGGCTGTCACAGATACGCAGTATTTT.

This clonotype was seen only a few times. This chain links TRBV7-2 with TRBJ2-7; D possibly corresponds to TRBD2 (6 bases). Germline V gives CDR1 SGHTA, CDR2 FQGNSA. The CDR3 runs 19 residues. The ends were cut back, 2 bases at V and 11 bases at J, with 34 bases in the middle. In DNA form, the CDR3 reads TGTGCCAGCAGCTTATACGTCCTCGAGCCCAACAACCCGAGGGAGGAGAAGTACTTC. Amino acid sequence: CASSLYVLEPNNPREEKYF.

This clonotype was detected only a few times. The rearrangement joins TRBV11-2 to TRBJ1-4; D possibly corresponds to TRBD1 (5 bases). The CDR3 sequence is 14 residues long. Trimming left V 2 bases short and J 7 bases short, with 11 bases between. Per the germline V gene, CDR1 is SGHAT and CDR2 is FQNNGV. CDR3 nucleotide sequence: TGTGCCAGCAGCTTAACGGGGCTAAGTGAAAAACTGTTTTTT. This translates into CASSLTGLSEKLFF.

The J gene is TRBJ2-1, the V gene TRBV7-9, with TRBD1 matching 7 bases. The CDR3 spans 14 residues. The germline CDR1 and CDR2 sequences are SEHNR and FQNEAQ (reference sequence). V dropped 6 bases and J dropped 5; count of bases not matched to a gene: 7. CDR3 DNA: TGTGCCAGCAGTTTTACCGGGACAGACAATGAGCAGTTCTTC. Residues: CASSFTGTDNEQFF.

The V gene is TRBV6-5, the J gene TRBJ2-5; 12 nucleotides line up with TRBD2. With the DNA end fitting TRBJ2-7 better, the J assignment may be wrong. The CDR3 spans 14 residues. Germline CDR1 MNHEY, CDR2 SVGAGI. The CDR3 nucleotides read TGTGCCAGCAGGCCGACTAGCGGGGGCTACGAGCAGTACTTC. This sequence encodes CASRPTSGGYEQYF.

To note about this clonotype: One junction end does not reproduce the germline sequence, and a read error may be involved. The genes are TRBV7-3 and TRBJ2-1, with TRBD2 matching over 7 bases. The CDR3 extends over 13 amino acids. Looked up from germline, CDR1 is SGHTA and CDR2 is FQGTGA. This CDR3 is CASSLTRGDRQFF. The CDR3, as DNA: TGTGCCAGCAGCCTAACCCGGGGGGATCGGCAGTTCTTC.

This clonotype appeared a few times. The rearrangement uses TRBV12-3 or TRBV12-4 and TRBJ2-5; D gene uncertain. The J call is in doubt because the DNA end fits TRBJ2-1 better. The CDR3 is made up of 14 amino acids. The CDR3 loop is CASSLGIASNEQFF. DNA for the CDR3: TGTGCCAGCAGTTTGGGAATAGCTTCCAATGAGCAGTTCTTC.

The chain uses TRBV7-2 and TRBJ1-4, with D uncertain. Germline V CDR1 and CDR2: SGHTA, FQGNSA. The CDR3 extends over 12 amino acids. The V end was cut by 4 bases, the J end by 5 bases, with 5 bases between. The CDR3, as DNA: TGTGCCAGCAGCTCTCGAAATGAAAAACTGTTTTTT. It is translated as CASSSRNEKLFF.